A selection of T cell receptor beta chains follows, all from one sample in a study of shared clonotypes between healthy human individuals. TCRdb's copy holds only in-frame clones and misses some; the assay was immunoSEQ multiplex PCR. The sample lists around 530,000 clones, around 77% occurring once. Source material: PBMCs. The receptors here all came from a woman between 40 and 55 years old in good health. Some clones in this sample may be carry-over from other donors' samples. The CDR3 runs from the conserved cysteine through the conserved F or W. A D gene is named only where the DNA matches it firmly. Clone size is stated in some rows and not others, as once, few, many or a class when expanded.

DNA	CDR3	J	D	size	V
TGTGCCAGCAGCTTAGTCGGGGGTCGAACAGATACGCAGTATTTT	CASSLVGGRTDTQYF	TRBJ2-3	.	.	TRBV7-6
TGTGCCAGCAGCGTAGATGGGACGGGGGAGCAGTACTTC	CASSVDGTGEQYF	TRBJ2-7	.	once	TRBV9
TGCGCCAGCAGCTTGAGCGGGCTCACCGGGGAGCTGTTTTTT	CASSLSGLTGELFF	TRBJ2-2	.	.	TRBV5-1
TGTGCCTGGAGTGGTGGTGGGGATGAGCAGTTCTTC	CAWSGGGDEQFF	TRBJ2-1	.	.	TRBV30
TGTGCCAGCAGCCGCACCGTGGGGGACACCGGGGAGCTGTTTTTT	CASSRTVGDTGELFF	TRBJ2-2	.	.	TRBV7-2
TGTGCCATCAAAAGCGGGAGCTCCTACAATGAGCAGTTCTTC	CAIKSGSSYNEQFF	TRBJ2-1	TRBD2	.	TRBV10-3
TGTGCCAGCTTGTCTAGCGGGAACAATGAGCAGTTCTTC	CASLSSGNNEQFF	TRBJ2-1	TRBD2	.	TRBV18
TGTGCCAGCAGACCCGGGACTAGTCAAGAGACCCAGTACTTC	CASRPGTSQETQYF	TRBJ2-5	TRBD2	once	TRBV6-6
TGTGCCACCAGCAGAGGGGGGGACACAGATACGCAGTATTTT	CATSRGGDTDTQYF	TRBJ2-3	.	.	TRBV15
TGTGCCAGTAGTATTCTGGATCAGCCCCAGCATTTT	CASSILDQPQHF	TRBJ1-5	.	.	TRBV19
TGTGCCAGCACGGACAGGAGGAACACTGAAGCTTTCTTT	CASTDRRNTEAFF	TRBJ1-1	TRBD1	few	TRBV6-6
TGTGCCTGGAGTCAGGGACGGGGCTACACCTTC	CAWSQGRGYTF	TRBJ1-2	.	.	TRBV30
TGTGCCTGGAGTGTACGGCAGGGGGAAGCTTTCTTT	CAWSVRQGEAFF	TRBJ1-1	.	few	TRBV30
TGTGCCAGCAGCTTAGATCCTAGCGGCCTCACCGGGGAGCTGTTTTTT	CASSLDPSGLTGELFF	TRBJ2-2	TRBD2	.	TRBV11-2
TGTGCCAGCAGTTTGGGACAGGATAGTAATCAGCCCCAGCATTTT	CASSLGQDSNQPQHF	TRBJ1-5	TRBD1	once	TRBV28
TGTGCCAGCAGTTACTCGGGCAGGGGGCGATCAGATACGCAGTATTTT	CASSYSGRGRSDTQYF	TRBJ2-3	TRBD1	once	TRBV6-5
TGTGCCAGCAGGAACTTTGGCAGGGGGGAACGGGGCTACACCTTC	CASRNFGRGERGYTF	TRBJ1-2	TRBD1	few	TRBV2
TGTGCCACCAGCATCCGACTAGCAGAGACCCAGTACTTC	CATSIRLAETQYF	TRBJ2-5	TRBD2	.	TRBV15
TGTGCCAGCTCAGGGGGAATTGAAAAACTGTTTTTT	CASSGGIEKLFF	TRBJ1-4	.	.	TRBV18
TGTGCCAGCGGACCGGGGGTAGGCTATGGCTACACCTTC	CASGPGVGYGYTF	TRBJ1-2	.	.	TRBV7-6
TGTGCCAGCAGCAAATGGGGACTAGCGGGGGGGAATGAGCAGTTCTTC	CASSKWGLAGGNEQFF	TRBJ2-1	.	.	TRBV21-1
TGTGCCAGCTCACTTGGACAGGGTAGTGAAAAACTGTTTTTT	CASSLGQGSEKLFF	TRBJ1-4	TRBD1	.	TRBV18
TGTGCCAGCAGCGCGACAGGGGCCACCGGGGAGCTGTTTTTT	CASSATGATGELFF	TRBJ2-2	TRBD1	few	TRBV9
TGTGCCAGCAGTTACCGGACAGGGATCTATGGCTACACCTTC	CASSYRTGIYGYTF	TRBJ1-2	TRBD1	.	TRBV6-5
TGTGCCAGTAGTTCGCAGGGGAATAGCAATCAGCCCCAGCATTTT	CASSSQGNSNQPQHF	TRBJ1-5	.	.	TRBV19
TGTGCCAGCAGCTTAAGGGTTTACGGGGATGAGCAGTTCTTC	CASSLRVYGDEQFF	TRBJ2-1	.	.	TRBV7-3
TGTGCCAGCTCACCGGACAGTTACTATGGCTACACCTTC	CASSPDSYYGYTF	TRBJ1-2	.	.	TRBV18
TGCGCCAGCAGCTTGGATCCCGAAAATGAGCAGTTCTTC	CASSLDPENEQFF	TRBJ2-1	.	.	TRBV5-1
TGTGCCAGCAGATGGGTCACTGAAGCTTTCTTT	CASRWVTEAFF	TRBJ1-1	.	few	TRBV2
TGTGCCAGCAGCTTAGCGTCGGGCGGGAGGGAGCAGTTCTTC	CASSLASGGREQFF	TRBJ2-1	TRBD2	.	TRBV7-2
TGTGCCAGCAGCTTATTCGGGGACACAGATACGCAGTATTTT	CASSLFGDTDTQYF	TRBJ2-3	.	once	TRBV7-8
TGTGCCAGCAGCGTAGATACTAGCGGTTTCTATGAGCAGTTCTTC	CASSVDTSGFYEQFF	TRBJ2-1	TRBD2	.	TRBV9
TGCGCCAGCCGACTAGCGGGGAATGGGTACGAGCAGTACTTC	CASRLAGNGYEQYF	TRBJ2-7	TRBD2	.	TRBV10-2
TGTGCCAGCAGTGAAGGTCGAGGGGTGAACACTGAAGCTTTCTTT	CASSEGRGVNTEAFF	TRBJ1-1	.	.	TRBV2
TGTGCCAGCAGCTTAGCTGGGAGAGGGGAGACCCAGTACTTC	CASSLAGRGETQYF	TRBJ2-5	.	.	TRBV5-4
TGTGCCAGCAGCCTCAGGGAGCGGGAGACCCAGTACTTC	CASSLRERETQYF	TRBJ2-5	.	once	TRBV5-4
TGTGCCAGCTCAAGACAGTCCCGGGGACAGCCAACCTACGAGCAGTACTTC	CASSRQSRGQPTYEQYF	TRBJ2-7	TRBD1	many	TRBV18
TGTGCCAGTAGTACCCGACTAGCGGGAGGGAATGAGCAGTTCTTC	CASSTRLAGGNEQFF	TRBJ2-1	TRBD2	.	TRBV19
TGTGCCAGCAGCTTGGTCGGGAGTGGAGCCTACGAGCAGTACTTC	CASSLVGSGAYEQYF	TRBJ2-7	.	.	TRBV5-6
TGCGCCAGCAGCTTAAATGTGAATGGCGGGACAGGCTACAATGAGCAGTTCTTC	CASSLNVNGGTGYNEQFF	TRBJ2-1	TRBD1	.	TRBV5-1
TGTGCCAGCAGTTTCAGGAGCAATCAGCCCCAGCATTTT	CASSFRSNQPQHF	TRBJ1-5	.	.	TRBV27
TGTGCCAGCAGTTTAACCTACATGGGTGAAAAACTGTTTTTT	CASSLTYMGEKLFF	TRBJ1-4	.	.	TRBV2
TGTGCCAGCAGCCAGAGGCGGGACCGCACAGATACGCAGTATTTT	CASSQRRDRTDTQYF	TRBJ2-3	.	.	TRBV7-2
TGTGCCAGCTCTGACCTGCAACCGGAGCTTCAAGCTAACTATGGCTACACCTTC	CASSDLQPELQANYGYTF	TRBJ1-2	.	.	TRBV18
TGTGCCAGCAGCTTAGTTCCTCTGACCCCCTCCTACGAGCAGTACTTC	CASSLVPLTPSYEQYF	TRBJ2-7	.	.	TRBV7-2
TGTGCCAGCAGTTCTCTATACACAACTGAAGCTTTCTTT	CASSSLYTTEAFF	TRBJ1-1	.	.	TRBV7-8
TGTGCCAGCAGCCCGAGGGACGGGGGGGAGACCCAGTACTTC	CASSPRDGGETQYF	TRBJ2-5	TRBD2	.	TRBV11-2
TGTGCCAGCAGCCGGACTTCCACCTACAATGAGCAGTTCTTC	CASSRTSTYNEQFF	TRBJ2-1	.	.	TRBV7-9
TGTGCCAGCAGTTACGGGACGGAGAACACCGGGGAGCTGTTTTTT	CASSYGTENTGELFF	TRBJ2-2	.	once	TRBV6-5
TGTGCCAGCAGCGTAGGTTCAGGGTATTCCTACGAGCAGTACTTC	CASSVGSGYSYEQYF	TRBJ2-7	.	.	TRBV9
TGTGCCAGCAGCCAAGATAGCGGGAGGGTAACCAAAAACATTCAGTACTTC	CASSQDSGRVTKNIQYF	TRBJ2-4	TRBD2	few	TRBV5-5
TGTGCCACCAGCCCCGAGGGGGACAGTAATGAAAAACTGTTTTTT	CATSPEGDSNEKLFF	TRBJ1-4	TRBD1	.	TRBV15
TGTGCCAGTACCACTACAGGGAGACTGAACACTGAAGCTTTCTTT	CASTTTGRLNTEAFF	TRBJ1-1	.	once	TRBV19
TGTGCCATCAGACAGGGGATCAACGGGGAGCTGTTTTTT	CAIRQGINGELFF	TRBJ2-2	TRBD1	.	TRBV10-3